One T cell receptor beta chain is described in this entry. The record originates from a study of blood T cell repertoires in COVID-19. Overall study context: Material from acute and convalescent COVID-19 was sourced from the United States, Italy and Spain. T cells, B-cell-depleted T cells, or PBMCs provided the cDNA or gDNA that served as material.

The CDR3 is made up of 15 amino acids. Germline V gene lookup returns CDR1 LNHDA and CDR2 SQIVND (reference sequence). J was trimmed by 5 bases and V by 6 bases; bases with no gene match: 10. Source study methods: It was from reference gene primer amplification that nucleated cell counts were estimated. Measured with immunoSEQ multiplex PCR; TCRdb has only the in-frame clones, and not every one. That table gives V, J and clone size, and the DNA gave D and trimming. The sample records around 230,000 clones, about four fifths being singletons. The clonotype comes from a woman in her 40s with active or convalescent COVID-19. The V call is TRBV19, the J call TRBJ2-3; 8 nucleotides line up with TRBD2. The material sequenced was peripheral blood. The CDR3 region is CASSRGLAGGDTQYF. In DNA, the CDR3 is TGTGCCAGTAGCCGCGGACTAGCCGGTGGAGATACGCAGTATTTT.